Below, 16 T cell receptor beta chains from the same sample are listed, as sequenced in a study of cytomegalovirus exposure and HLA in healthy donors. Repertoires were generated with immunoSEQ multiplex PCR, while TCRdb's copy carries only in-frame clones and drops some. The repertoire holds hundreds of thousands of clones, with over 65% as singletons. Specimen: PBMCs. The receptors shown here come from a woman between 18 and 29 years old in good health and CMV-seronegative.

This clone was counted once. The chain employs TRBV4-1 and TRBJ2-3; no firm D call. V was clipped by 1 base and J by 2 bases, with 10 bases between them. The germline V gene has CDR1 MGHRA and CDR2 YSYEKL. This CDR3 has 15 amino acids. CDR3 in DNA: TGCGCCAGCAGCCAAGGGGTGTCCTTCACAGATACGCAGTATTTT. Translating it yields CASSQGVSFTDTQYF.

The V call is TRBV9, the J call TRBJ1-2; D is possibly TRBD1 (6 bases). Trimming pared 0 bases from V and 1 base from J, leaving 7 bases between. The CDR3 contains 14 residues. Germline assignment: CDR1 SGDLS and CDR2 YYNGEE. DNA of the CDR3: TGTGCCAGCAGCGTAGGGACAGTTAACTATGGCTACACCTTC. Translation: CASSVGTVNYGYTF.

The chain is built from TRBV5-4 and TRBJ2-7; 9 bases fit TRBD1. V trimming: 4 bases; J trimming: 5 bases; junction bases outside the gene matches: 7. CDR3 length: 14 amino acids. Germline CDR1 is SGHNT and CDR2 is YYREEE (reference sequence). The CDR3 sequence: CASSPRDRVNEQYF. CDR3 bases: TGTGCCAGCAGCCCCCGGGACAGGGTCAACGAGCAGTACTTC.

This chain links TRBV25-1 with TRBJ1-2; the match to TRBD1 covers 10 bases. The CDR3 spans 15 residues. In germline, CDR1 is MGHDK, CDR2 SYGVNS. The ends lost 10 bases at V and 4 bases at J; junction bases unmatched: 12. CDR3 sequence reads: CATAPGTGASYGYTF. CDR3 sequence (DNA): TGTGCCACCGCCCCCGGGACAGGGGCTAGCTATGGCTACACCTTC.

The rearrangement joins TRBV27 to TRBJ2-1; D is possibly TRBD2 (6 bases). The CDR3 has 17 residues. V gave up 4 bases and J gave up 5 bases, with 21 bases separating them. Germline lookup yields CDR1 MNHEY and CDR2 SMNVEV (reference sequence). CDR3 protein: CASSSATGGGADNEQFF. The DNA for the CDR3 is TGTGCCAGCAGTTCCGCCACGGGCGGCGGGGCGGACAATGAGCAGTTCTTC.

The chain uses TRBV28 and TRBJ1-2; D gene ambiguous. From germline, CDR1 is MDHEN and CDR2 SYDVKM. The CDR3 consists of 14 residues. With 6 bases removed from V and 4 bases from J, the gap between germline ends came to 15 bases. The CDR3 region has the DNA TGTGCCAGCAGCCCGCCAGGACGGAGCTATGGCTACACCTTC. Amino acid sequence: CASSPPGRSYGYTF.

This clone was seen a few times. The chain has TRBV27 and TRBJ1-2; tentative D call: TRBD1 (5 bases). Germline V lookup: CDR1 MNHEY, CDR2 SMNVEV (reference sequence). This CDR3 is built from 16 residues. Trimming stripped 5 bases from V and 0 bases from J, with 16 bases between. The CDR3 DNA sequence: TGTGCCAGCAGTCGCCATGGGGGAACGGCTAACTATGGCTACACCTTC. It specifies CASSRHGGTANYGYTF.

The chain joins TRBV7-2 to TRBJ2-1; perhaps TRBD2 as D (5 bases). Germline V gene lookup returns CDR1 SGHTA and CDR2 FQGNSA. V shed 0 bases and J shed 4 bases, with 19 bases lying between them. This CDR3 has 18 amino acids. The CDR3 bases are TGTGCCAGCAGCTTAGCTCCAGGACTGGGGTTGGGATACAATGAGCAGTTCTTC. Residues: CASSLAPGLGLGYNEQFF.

The V call is TRBV28, the J call TRBJ1-2, with a tentative D call TRBD1 (5 bases). The V end was cut by 6 bases, the J end by 5 bases, with 22 bases between. The germline CDR1 and CDR2 sequences are MDHEN and SYDVKM. The CDR3 length is 16 residues. This CDR3 reads CASSRLAGRTSYGYTF. The DNA of the CDR3 is TGTGCCAGCAGCCGGTTGGCGGGACGGACTTCTTATGGCTACACCTTC.

The chain combines TRBV28 with TRBJ1-5, with 8 nucleotides matching TRBD1. The junction had 13 bases not matched to a gene; V was cut back by 5 bases and J by 1 base. There are 18 residues in the CDR3. Germline loops: CDR1 MDHEN, CDR2 SYDVKM. CDR3 protein: CASSPSATGVLSNQPQHF. In nucleotides, the CDR3 is TGTGCCAGCAGTCCATCCGCGACAGGGGTTCTAAGCAATCAGCCCCAGCATTTT.

V usage is TRBV25-1 and J usage is TRBJ1-2, with no clear D. Germline assignment: CDR1 MGHDK and CDR2 SYGVNS. This CDR3 is 12 amino acids long. V was trimmed by 11 bases and J by 8 bases, leaving 18 bases between them. In DNA, the CDR3 is TGTGCCGCCGCCGTAACACTGGGCGGCTACACCTTC. As protein: CAAAVTLGGYTF.

The count of this clone is one. CDR3 protein: CASSGRQGVGTGELFF. DNA of the CDR3: TGTGCCAGCAGCGGAAGACAGGGGGTTGGCACCGGGGAGCTGTTTTTT. The chain couples TRBV9 to TRBJ2-2, with TRBD1 matching over 9 bases. CDR3 length equals 16 residues. Germline V gene lookup returns CDR1 SGDLS and CDR2 YYNGEE. V dropped 3 bases and J dropped 4; count of bases not matched to a gene: 7.

The CDR3 loop is CASRGTVEAFF. The CDR3 nucleotides read TGTGCCAGCAGAGGGACAGTTGAAGCTTTCTTT. The rearrangement joins TRBV6-6 to TRBJ1-1; 7 bases match TRBD1. The CDR3 spans 11 residues. V shed 6 bases, J shed 7 bases, and the junction held 2 bases outside the gene matches. Germline values: CDR1 MNHNY, CDR2 SVGAGI (reference sequence).

This clone was counted a few times. The chain is built from TRBV12-5 and TRBJ2-5, with TRBD2 matching 12 bases. Unmatched junction bases numbered 3, after V lost 5 bases and J lost 5 bases. Germline lookup yields CDR1 LGHNT and CDR2 FRNRAP. The CDR3 totals 14 residues. The CDR3 spells CASGPGTSGETQYF. The CDR3 bases are TGTGCTAGTGGTCCAGGGACTAGCGGGGAGACCCAGTACTTC.

The chain recombines TRBV27 with TRBJ2-3; either TRBD1 or TRBD2 may supply D (5 bases each). Germline V lookup: CDR1 MNHEY, CDR2 SMNVEV (reference sequence). V gave up 1 base and J gave up 1 base, with 12 bases separating them. This CDR3 region has 16 residues. Here the CDR3 reads CASSLLGTSRTDTQYF. The CDR3 DNA follows: TGTGCCAGCAGTTTATTAGGGACGTCACGCACAGATACGCAGTATTTT.

The V gene is TRBV29-1, the J gene TRBJ1-5; a weak D match, TRBD1 (5 bases). V gave up 4 bases and J gave up 3 bases, with 13 bases separating them. The CDR3 contains 14 residues. Germline-derived CDR1 and CDR2 are SQVTM and ANQGSEA. CDR3 sequence reads: CSVAGGSSNQPQHF. The CDR3 DNA is TGCAGCGTTGCTGGGGGATCTTCCAATCAGCCCCAGCATTTT.